This TCR beta chain was sequenced during a study of blood T cell repertoires in COVID-19. Trimming took 4 bases from V and 0 from J; bases not matched to a gene: 2. CDR3 length: 14 amino acids. The germline V gene has CDR1 KGHSH and CDR2 LQKENI. The method was immunoSEQ multiplex PCR; TCRdb's version includes in-frame clones alone and lacks a portion of them. The table has approximately 280,000 clones, roughly 87% seen once. Sequenced sample: PBMCs or T cells enriched from blood (not recorded which). The V gene is TRBV18, the J gene TRBJ1-1, with 7 nucleotides matching TRBD1. The clonotype was recovered from a woman aged 40 to 50 who had recovered from COVID-19. The CDR3 reads CASSLDRVNTEAFF. In DNA, the CDR3 is TGTGCCAGCTCACTCGACAGGGTGAACACTGAAGCTTTCTTT.